This TCR beta chain appears in the sequencing data of a study of cytomegalovirus exposure and HLA in healthy donors. Findings and limits, study-wide: Usually a TCR sequence was rare, but some public TCRs were found in many donors.

CDR1 and CDR2 (germline): SQVTM, ANQGSEA. The CDR3 is made up of 14 amino acids. Between the trimmed V and J ends, which lost 4 bases and 0 bases, there was a span of 10 bases. This clone appeared a few times. Its specificity is unknown. Some clones are missing from TCRdb's copy, which holds only in-frame ones; the method was immunoSEQ multiplex PCR. Of roughly 200,000 clones listed, 86% are singletons. The V call is TRBV29-1, the J call TRBJ2-1; D uncertain. Material: PBMCs. This receptor was obtained from a man aged 30-40 years in good health and CMV-seropositive. The CDR3 DNA reads as TGCAGCGTTGCCCCGTGGGACTCCTACAATGAGCAGTTCTTC. Translated, it gives CSVAPWDSYNEQFF.